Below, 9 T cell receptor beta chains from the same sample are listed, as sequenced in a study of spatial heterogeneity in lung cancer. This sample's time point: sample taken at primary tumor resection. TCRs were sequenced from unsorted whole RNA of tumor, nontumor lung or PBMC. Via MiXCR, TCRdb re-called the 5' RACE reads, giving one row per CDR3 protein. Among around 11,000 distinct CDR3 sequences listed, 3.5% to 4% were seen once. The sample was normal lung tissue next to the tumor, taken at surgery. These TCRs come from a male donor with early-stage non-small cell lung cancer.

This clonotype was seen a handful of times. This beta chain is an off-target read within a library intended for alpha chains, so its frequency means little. The CDR3 here is CASSPRDLHPYNEQFF. DNA of the CDR3: TGTGCCAGCAGTCCTCGCGACCTCCACCCCTACAATGAGCAGTTCTTC. The rearrangement links TRBV25-1 to TRBJ2-1; D remains ambiguous. Trimming left V 5 bases short and J 2 bases short, with 16 bases between. The CDR3 consists of 16 residues. CDR1 is MGHDK, CDR2 SYGVNS, per germline.

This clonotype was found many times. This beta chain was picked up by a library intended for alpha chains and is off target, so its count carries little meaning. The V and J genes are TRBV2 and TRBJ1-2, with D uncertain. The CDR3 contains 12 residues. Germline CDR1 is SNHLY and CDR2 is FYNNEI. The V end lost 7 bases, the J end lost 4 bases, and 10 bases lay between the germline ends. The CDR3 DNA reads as TGTGCCAGCATCCGGGAACCCTATGGCTACACCTTC. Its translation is CASIREPYGYTF.

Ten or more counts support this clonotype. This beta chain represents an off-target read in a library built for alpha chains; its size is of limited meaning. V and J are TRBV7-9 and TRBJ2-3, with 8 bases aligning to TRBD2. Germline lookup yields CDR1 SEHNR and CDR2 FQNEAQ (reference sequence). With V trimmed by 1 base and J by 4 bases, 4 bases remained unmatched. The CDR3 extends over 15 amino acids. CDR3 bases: TGTGCCAGCAGCTTAGGAGCGGGGGCTTCAGATACGCAGTATTTT. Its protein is CASSLGAGASDTQYF.

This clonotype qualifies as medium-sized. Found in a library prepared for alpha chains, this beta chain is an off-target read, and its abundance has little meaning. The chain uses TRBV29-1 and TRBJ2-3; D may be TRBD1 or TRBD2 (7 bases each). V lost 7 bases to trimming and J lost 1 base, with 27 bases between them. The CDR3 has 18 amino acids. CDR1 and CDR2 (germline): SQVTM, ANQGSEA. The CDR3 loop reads CSGSLPTGGGQGTDTQYF. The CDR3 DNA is TGCAGCGGGTCGCTCCCCACGGGGGGCGGACAGGGCACAGATACGCAGTATTTT.

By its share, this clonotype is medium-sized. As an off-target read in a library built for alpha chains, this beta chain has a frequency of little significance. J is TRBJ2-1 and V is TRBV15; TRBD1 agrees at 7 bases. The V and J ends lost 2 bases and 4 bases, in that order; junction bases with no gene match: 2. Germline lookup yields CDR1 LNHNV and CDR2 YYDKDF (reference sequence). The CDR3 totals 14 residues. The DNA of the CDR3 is TGTGCCACCAGCAGAAAACAGGGGTACAATGAGCAGTTCTTC. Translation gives CATSRKQGYNEQFF.

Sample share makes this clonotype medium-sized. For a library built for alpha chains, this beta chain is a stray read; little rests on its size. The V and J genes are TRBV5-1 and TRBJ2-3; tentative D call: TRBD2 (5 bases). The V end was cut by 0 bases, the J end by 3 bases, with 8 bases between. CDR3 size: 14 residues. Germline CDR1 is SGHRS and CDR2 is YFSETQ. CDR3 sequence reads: CASSLGGRTDTQYF. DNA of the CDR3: TGCGCCAGCAGCTTGGGAGGGAGAACAGATACGCAGTATTTT.

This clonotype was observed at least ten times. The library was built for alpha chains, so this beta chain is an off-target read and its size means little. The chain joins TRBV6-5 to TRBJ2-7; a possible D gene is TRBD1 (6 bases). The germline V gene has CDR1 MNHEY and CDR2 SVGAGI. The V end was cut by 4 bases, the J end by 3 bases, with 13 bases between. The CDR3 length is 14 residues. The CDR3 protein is CASSSDRWNYEQYF. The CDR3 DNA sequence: TGTGCCAGCAGTTCCGACAGGTGGAACTACGAGCAGTACTTC.

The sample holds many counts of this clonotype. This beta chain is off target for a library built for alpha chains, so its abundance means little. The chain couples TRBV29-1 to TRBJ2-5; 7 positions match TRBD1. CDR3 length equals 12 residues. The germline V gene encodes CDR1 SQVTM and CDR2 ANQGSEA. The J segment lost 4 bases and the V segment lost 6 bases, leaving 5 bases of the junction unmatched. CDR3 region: CSVRTGGETQYF. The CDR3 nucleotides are TGCAGCGTGAGGACAGGCGGAGAGACCCAGTACTTC.

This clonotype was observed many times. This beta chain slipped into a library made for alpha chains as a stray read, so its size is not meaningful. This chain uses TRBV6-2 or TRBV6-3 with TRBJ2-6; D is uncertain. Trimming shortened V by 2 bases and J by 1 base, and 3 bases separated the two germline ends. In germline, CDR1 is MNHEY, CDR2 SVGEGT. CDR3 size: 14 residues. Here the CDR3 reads CASSYTSGANVLTF. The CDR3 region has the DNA TGTGCCAGCAGTTACACGTCTGGGGCCAACGTCCTGACTTTC.